The text below deals with one T cell receptor beta chain. What this receptor recognizes is not known. Base qualities were left out, and no much larger clone turns up one base away. The sample comes from a study of blood T cells in healthy people across ages (dated by TCRdb to between 2014 and 2017). Context from the whole study: In model experiments, roughly one uniquely barcoded TCR beta cDNA molecule per two T cells was captured by template switching. Age-related changes in TCR beta repertoire diversity were measured in the study by deep sequencing normalized with unique cDNA molecular identifiers. Four age groups were formed from the donors: young (average about 17 years), middle-aged (just under 40), aged (62) and long-lived (around 82). Donors of different ages were randomly distributed across sequencing lanes to avoid experimental bias. Using the same blood draw, the study looked at two additional independent replicas of 1 million unique cDNA reads for two donors, one aged 18 to 29 and the other aged 80 or older. Findings and caveats that apply to the study as a whole: The long-lived group showed more naive CD4+ T cells, fewer expanded clones and increased TCR diversity than the aged group, suggesting age selection. Bulk unsorted PBMC profiling prevented conclusive comparison of naive and antigen-experienced compartments. Observed TCR beta diversity per million T cells fell roughly linearly with age, and a significant reduction was already apparent by age around 44. There was a strong correlation between observed TCR beta diversity and the percentage of naive T cells measured by flow cytometry. Estimates of total diversity from one million sequenced T cells were regarded as lower bounds and underestimates. The CMV infection status of donors was not known, potentially confounding age-related changes in expanded clonotypes.

Libraries were built with 5' RACE. The sequencing machine was an Illumina HiSeq 2500. A second PCR of roughly 7 to 12 cycles was run with a J-beta primer mix and a sample-barcoded 5' primer. Each TCR beta cDNA molecule received a unique molecular identifier from a template-switch 5' adaptor carrying 12 random nucleotides. At least 2.5 million CDR3-containing paired-end reads were obtained from each sample. First-strand cDNA was synthesized from all RNA with the Mint cDNA synthesis kit, primed by a TRBC-specific oligonucleotide. Following uracil-DNA glycosylase treatment, a first 18-cycle PCR with universal primers M1SS and BC2_uni_R was performed on all cDNA. Concerning the study's data processing: For normalization, 1 million high-quality reads, each with a distinct molecular identifier, were randomly selected from each sample. Instead of being binned into consensus sequences, reads with shared molecular identifiers were discarded. MiTCR, set to a Q25 quality threshold and the strictest error-elimination algorithm, was used for CDR3 identification, clonotype clustering and error correction. A nonparametric unseen species model using Euler transformation provided a lower-bound estimate of total TCR beta diversity. Using fastp trimming at Q25 and MiXCR clonotype assembly, TCRdb reanalyzed the public sequencing data and kept in-frame beta chains. Rows are unified per CDR3 protein, each entry keeping the most common DNA and genes. The V and J calls come from TCRdb's annotation, not from the publication. This sample lists about 680,000 distinct CDR3 sequences; around 45% were detected once. Around a third of the sample lies in the top ten.

Donors were around 37 systemically healthy Caucasian individuals from Russia aged 6 to 90 years. Each donor gave 8 to 10 milliliters of peripheral blood, collected into EDTA-treated Vacutainer tubes. Ficoll-Paque density-gradient centrifugation was used to isolate PBMCs, with at least 6 million obtained per sample. Trizol reagent was used to extract total RNA from PBMCs, with at least 5 micrograms per sample. The percentages of naive CD45RAhigh/CD27high T cells were determined by flow cytometry on a PBMC aliquot from every donor. V was cut back by 5 bases and J by 1 base, leaving a gap of 14 bases between them. The CDR3 measures 15 amino acids from cysteine to phenylalanine. Only the CDR3 DNA stays, 45 bases, in frame from base 1. CDR1 is given as SGHTA and CDR2 as FQGNSA, both from the germline V gene.

The chain employs TRBV7-2 and TRBJ1-1; tentative D gene TRBD1, with 5 bases matching. This clonotype originated in a woman in her sixties in good health. The sequenced material came from blood. CDR3 reads: CASSPRTSANTEAFF. The sequenced DNA: TGTGCCAGCAGCCCTAGGACATCTGCGAACACTGAAGCTTTCTTT.